This T cell receptor (beta chain) appears in the sequencing data of a study of shared clonotypes between healthy human individuals. Remarks on this clone: Its target is unknown.

Study conclusions and caveats: The researchers took only blood, and tissue repertoires probably look different. The authors expected sequencing depth to affect clonotype sharing among donors.

From germline, CDR1 is SGHAT and CDR2 FQNNGV. The CDR3 is made up of 15 amino acids. Trimming cost V 5 bases and J 4 bases, with 18 bases left between them. The protocol was immunoSEQ multiplex PCR, while the TCRdb copy is restricted to in-frame clones and leaves out a portion. This sample yields about 2 million clones, of which 85% to 95% are seen a single time; 0.1% to 0.15% belongs to the top ten. This sequence joins TRBV11-2 and TRBJ2-7; D unresolved. The sequencing input was naive CD4+ T cells sorted from blood. Subset in this sample: CD45RA+ positively selected. The clonotype was recovered from a man between 18 and 35 years old in good health. The CDR3 reads CASSLRLERLYEQYF. The CDR3 DNA follows: TGTGCCAGCAGCCTCAGACTGGAAAGACTTTACGAGCAGTACTTC.